The clone carrying this T cell receptor (beta chain) was seen at least ten times. Its antigen is unknown. Cyclophosphamide on days +3 and +4 followed busulfan-fludarabine conditioning and a marrow graft. This specimen belongs to a study of T cells after posttransplantation cyclophosphamide. Here immunoSEQ multiplex PCR was the method, and the copy in TCRdb shows in-frame clones only, minus some. Found here are about 25,000 clones, no singletons; the ten largest cover about 1.8%. The study's findings and limits: Later post-transplant blood repertoires were often dominated by donor CD8+ memory clones. After PTCy, TRB diversity resembled that of CNI/methotrexate controls.

Looked up from germline, CDR1 is MDHEN and CDR2 is SYDVKM. V dropped 7 bases and J dropped 6; count of bases not matched to a gene: 17. The CDR3 is 16 residues long. The sequencing here drew on PBMCs, taken after allogeneic stem cell transplant with posttransplant cyclophosphamide. The rearrangement links TRBV28 to TRBJ1-1; TRBD1 matches at 7 bases. This sequence was found in a male patient between 18 and 35 years old who received an allogeneic stem cell transplant from a related donor, was CMV-positive, and had no GVHD. Some of the T cells might come from the graft donor. This CDR3 reads CASILGQEGTISEAFF. As DNA, the CDR3 is TGTGCCAGCATCTTAGGACAGGAGGGGACGATCTCTGAAGCTTTCTTT.